The 30 T cell receptor beta chains in this list originate from one sample, sequenced in a study of blood T cell repertoires in COVID-19. Generated by immunoSEQ multiplex PCR, the TCRdb table keeps only in-frame clones and is missing some. The sample contains more than 350,000 clones, roughly 90% of which appear only once. The source material was peripheral blood. These receptors were taken from a woman in her twenties or thirties with COVID-19, enrolled during active disease.

This clone was detected only once. Other DNA variants within this sample encode the same CDR3. J is TRBJ1-1 and V is TRBV18; the match to TRBD1 covers 8 bases. There are 14 residues in the CDR3. With 3 bases clipped from V and 1 base from J, the junction kept 1 base outside the gene matches. Germline values: CDR1 KGHSH, CDR2 LQKENI. CDR3 in DNA: TGTGCCAGCTCACCTACAGGGGGGAACACTGAAGCTTTCTTT. Encoded protein: CASSPTGGNTEAFF.

The chain recombines TRBV7-9 with TRBJ2-2; no clear D gene. The CDR3 sequence is 14 residues long. V was shortened by 5 bases and J by 1 base, with 8 bases between the two germline ends. Germline values: CDR1 SEHNR, CDR2 FQNEAQ (reference sequence). CDR3 bases: TGTGCCAGCAGCCCAACAGTGAACACCGGGGAGCTGTTTTTT. Its translation is CASSPTVNTGELFF.

The CDR3, as DNA: TGTGCCAGCAGCCTTAGCGGGGGGTACAATGAGCAGTTCTTC. This codes for CASSLSGGYNEQFF. V gene TRBV7-9 combines with J gene TRBJ2-1; TRBD2 agrees at 10 bases. This CDR3 comprises 14 residues. Germline V gives CDR1 SEHNR, CDR2 FQNEAQ (reference sequence). With 5 bases clipped from V and 4 bases from J, the junction kept 2 bases outside the gene matches.

The rearrangement joins TRBV4-3 to TRBJ1-1, with D perhaps matching TRBD1 (5 bases). V gave up 1 base and J gave up 5 bases, with 14 bases separating them. The CDR3 runs to 15 residues. The germline V gene has CDR1 LGHNA and CDR2 YSLEER. CDR3 bases: TGCGCCAGCAGCCAAGGAGATAGGGGATGGACTGAAGCTTTCTTT. Protein product: CASSQGDRGWTEAFF.

V usage is TRBV19 and J usage is TRBJ1-2, with 8 bases identical to TRBD1. The CDR3 is made up of 14 amino acids. CDR1 and CDR2 (germline): LNHDA, SQIVND (reference sequence). With 4 bases clipped from V and 5 bases from J, the junction kept 6 bases outside the gene matches. CDR3 region: CASSTGQGRYGYTF. The CDR3 DNA reads as TGTGCCAGTAGTACCGGACAGGGAAGGTATGGCTACACCTTC.

The DNA for the CDR3 is TGCGCCAGCAGCCAAGATTACGACAGGGAGCAGTACTTC. Protein: CASSQDYDREQYF. V usage is TRBV4-3 and J usage is TRBJ2-7; weak D call: TRBD1 (6 bases). Trimming left V 0 bases short and J 7 bases short, with 10 bases between. From germline, CDR1 is LGHNA and CDR2 YSLEER. The CDR3 contains 13 residues.

This chain links TRBV19 with TRBJ1-4; tentatively, D is TRBD1 (5 bases). Germline assignment: CDR1 LNHDA and CDR2 SQIVND (reference sequence). The CDR3 contains 14 residues. Trimming pared 5 bases from V and 8 bases from J, leaving 15 bases between. The CDR3 nucleotides read TGTGCCAGTAGTCTTGCGGGACTAAACGAAAAACTGTTTTTT. This gives the protein CASSLAGLNEKLFF.

The V call is TRBV6-2 or TRBV6-3, the J call TRBJ2-5, with 8 bases fitting TRBD1. The junction had 4 bases not matched to a gene; V was cut back by 5 bases and J by 5 bases. This CDR3 is 13 amino acids long. In germline, CDR1 is MNHEY, CDR2 SVGEGT. The CDR3 spells CASSLNRGETQYF. In DNA, the CDR3 is TGTGCCAGCAGTCTCAACAGGGGGGAGACCCAGTACTTC.

V and J are TRBV5-4 and TRBJ2-3, with 10 bases identical to TRBD2. The CDR3 consists of 15 residues. The germline gives CDR1 SGHNT, CDR2 YYREEE (reference sequence). V trimming: 0 bases; J trimming: 5 bases; junction bases outside the gene matches: 3. This chain's CDR3 is CASSLESSGRDTQYF. The CDR3 bases are TGTGCCAGCAGCTTGGAGTCTAGCGGGAGAGATACGCAGTATTTT.

The chain couples TRBV4-3 to TRBJ1-2; D unclear. Germline CDR1 reads LGHNA; CDR2 reads YSLEER. CDR3 length: 15 amino acids. Trimming left V 3 bases short and J 3 bases short, with 14 bases between. Here the CDR3 reads CASSQAPGYDYGYTF. CDR3 sequence (DNA): TGCGCCAGCAGCCAGGCCCCGGGGTACGACTATGGCTACACCTTC.

This sequence joins TRBV30 and TRBJ2-1, with a possible D match to TRBD2 (6 bases). Per germline, CDR1 GTSNPN and CDR2 SVGIG (reference sequence). The V gene lost 2 bases and the J gene lost 5 bases, with 19 bases spanning the gap. There are 16 residues in the CDR3. This chain's CDR3 is CAWSPRRDNFHNEQFF. CDR3 bases: TGTGCCTGGAGTCCCCGGCGGGATAATTTCCACAATGAGCAGTTCTTC.

The chain couples TRBV6-1 to TRBJ1-3; 7 nucleotides align to TRBD1. Looked up from germline, CDR1 is MNHNS and CDR2 is SASEGT. V lost 4 bases, J lost 4 bases, and 10 bases stayed unmatched. The CDR3 is 16 amino acids. The CDR3 DNA reads as TGTGCCAGCAGTGTGCTCGGGACAGATATCGGAAACACCATATATTTT. Translation gives CASSVLGTDIGNTIYF.

The chain combines TRBV6-6 with TRBJ1-1, with TRBD1 matching 7 bases. The CDR3 sequence is 14 residues long. Trimming cost V 6 bases and J 3 bases; bases outside gene matches: 7. CDR1 is MNHNY, CDR2 SVGAGI, per germline (reference sequence). CDR3 DNA: TGTGCCAGCAGCGGCAAGGGGGCGTACACTGAAGCTTTCTTT. Its translation is CASSGKGAYTEAFF.

J is TRBJ2-1 and V is TRBV27, with D uncertain. The ends were cut back, 3 bases at V and 1 base at J, with 10 bases in the middle. CDR3 length: 15 amino acids. Germline CDR1 and CDR2: MNHEY and SMNVEV (reference sequence). The CDR3 region has the DNA TGTGCCAGCAGTTTTGATGAGGCGTCCTACAATGAGCAGTTCTTC. The encoded protein is CASSFDEASYNEQFF.

The V gene is TRBV25-1, the J gene TRBJ2-3, with TRBD1 matching 7 bases. Germline CDR1 and CDR2: MGHDK and SYGVNS. This CDR3 is built from 16 residues. Losses at the gene ends were 7 bases for V and 7 bases for J; bases not matched to a gene: 17. The CDR3 DNA reads TGTGCCAGCACCCCCTGGACAGGTAGCCCACCAAATACGCAGTATTTT. Translating it yields CASTPWTGSPPNTQYF.

The rearrangement links TRBV6-1 to TRBJ1-2; D not certain. The CDR3 consists of 16 residues. The ends were cut back, 0 bases at V and 3 bases at J, with 14 bases in the middle. The germline V gene encodes CDR1 MNHNS and CDR2 SASEGT. CDR3 region: CASSEAHYSVDYGYTF. For the CDR3, the DNA is TGTGCCAGCAGTGAAGCGCATTATTCGGTGGACTATGGCTACACCTTC.

The V call is TRBV28, the J call TRBJ2-5, with D possibly TRBD2 on 5 matching bases. Germline V CDR1 and CDR2: MDHEN, SYDVKM. The ends were cut back, 0 bases at V and 4 bases at J, with 9 bases in the middle. CDR3 length: 14 residues. The CDR3 nucleotides read TGTGCCAGCAGTTTATGGGGTGGGAGAGAGACCCAGTACTTC. Its protein product is CASSLWGGRETQYF.

This chain uses TRBV12-2 with TRBJ2-2; the DNA was not used to check the table's D call, TRBD1. TRBV12-2 is deemed a pseudogene. This CDR3 contains 19 residues. The DNA of the CDR3 is TGTGCAAGTCGCTCCCAAAGGGAGGCGGGACAGATGCTAGCCGGGGAGCTGTTTTTT. It is translated as CASRSQREAGQMLAGELFF.

Concerning this clone: Other DNA sequences in this sample translate to the same CDR3. The chain has TRBV11-3 and TRBJ2-7; 14 bases map to TRBD2. The CDR3 is 14 amino acids. Germline V lookup: CDR1 SGHNT, CDR2 YENEEA. The ends lost 5 bases at V and 5 bases at J; junction bases unmatched: 2. The CDR3 sequence: CASSPGLAGDEQYV. The CDR3 DNA sequence: TGTGCCAGCAGCCCGGGACTAGCGGGAGACGAGCAGTACGTC.

The V gene is TRBV28, the J gene TRBJ1-1; 7 nucleotides align to TRBD1. This CDR3 has 15 amino acids. J was trimmed by 11 bases and V by 4 bases; bases with no gene match: 16. The germline V gene has CDR1 MDHEN and CDR2 SYDVKM. The CDR3 reads CASSSQGGGFLWAFF. CDR3 nucleotides: TGTGCCAGCAGTTCCCAGGGGGGCGGCTTTTTGTGGGCTTTCTTT.

The rearrangement uses TRBV6-1 and TRBJ1-1; 10 bases map to TRBD1. Germline CDR1 MNHNS, CDR2 SASEGT. The CDR3 spans 18 residues. V was clipped by 2 bases and J by 4 bases; unmatched bases: 13. The CDR3 sequence: CASSEPDRGRSDFTEAFF. The CDR3 DNA follows: TGTGCCAGCAGTGAACCTGACAGGGGGCGGTCGGATTTCACTGAAGCTTTCTTT.

The rearrangement uses TRBV5-1 and TRBJ2-1; 14 bases are a match to TRBD2. CDR1 and CDR2 from the germline V gene are SGHRS and YFSETQ. The CDR3 consists of 15 residues. Unmatched junction bases numbered 1, after V lost 4 bases and J lost 4 bases. The CDR3 sequence: CASSRLAGGYNEQFF. For the CDR3, the DNA is TGCGCCAGCAGCCGACTAGCGGGAGGGTACAATGAGCAGTTCTTC.

The chain recombines TRBV4-1 with TRBJ2-3; 13 nucleotides align to TRBD2. Trimming at V came to 4 bases and at J to 3 bases, leaving 4 bases not matched to a gene. Germline V gene lookup returns CDR1 MGHRA and CDR2 YSYEKL. CDR3 length: 16 amino acids. CDR3 DNA sequence: TGCGCCAGCAGCCTCCAGGGACTAGCGGGGACAGATACGCAGTATTTT. Translation: CASSLQGLAGTDTQYF.

The genes are TRBV6-6 and TRBJ2-1, with D uncertain. Germline V CDR1 and CDR2: MNHNY, SVGAGI (reference sequence). V was shortened by 5 bases and J by 1 base, with 15 bases between the two germline ends. The CDR3 covers 16 residues. In nucleotides, the CDR3 is TGTGCCAGCAGTCCTTCGACTGCCGCGTCCTACAATGAGCAGTTCTTC. Translation: CASSPSTAASYNEQFF.

This clone appeared once. The chain couples TRBV7-9 to TRBJ2-7; D unclear. This CDR3 is built from 13 residues. The V gene lost 1 base and the J gene lost 5 bases, with 9 bases spanning the gap. Looked up from germline, CDR1 is SEHNR and CDR2 is FQNEAQ (reference sequence). In nucleotides, the CDR3 is TGTGCCAGCAGCTTAGGGAGTTGGGACGAGCAGTACTTC. This translates into CASSLGSWDEQYF.

This chain connects TRBV2 to TRBJ2-1, with no clear D. Germline lookup yields CDR1 SNHLY and CDR2 FYNNEI. The ends were cut back, 4 bases at V and 9 bases at J, with 7 bases in the middle. CDR3 length: 11 residues. In DNA, the CDR3 is TGTGCCAGCAGTGGCCTGAGTGAGCAGTTCTTC. This codes for CASSGLSEQFF.

The chain employs TRBV7-2 and TRBJ2-5; perhaps TRBD1 as D (5 bases). The CDR3 consists of 14 residues. Looked up from germline, CDR1 is SGHTA and CDR2 is FQGNSA. V lost 1 base and J 4 bases, leaving 10 bases between the germline ends. The CDR3 spells CASSLGVRVETQYF. The CDR3 DNA reads as TGTGCCAGCAGCTTAGGCGTCAGGGTAGAGACCCAGTACTTC.

The chain is built from TRBV7-9 and TRBJ2-3, with D perhaps TRBD1 (6 bases). The CDR3 loop spans 16 amino acids. Germline values: CDR1 SEHNR, CDR2 FQNEAQ (reference sequence). The V end lost 5 bases, the J end lost 1 base, and 16 bases lay between the germline ends. CDR3 DNA: TGTGCCAGCAGCAATAGGAATCGACAGGGCACAGATACGCAGTATTTT. Protein sequence: CASSNRNRQGTDTQYF. The entire variable domain, with the rest obtained from reference TRBV7-9 and TRBJ2-3, is as follows: DTGVSQNPRHKITKRGQNVTFRCDPISEHNRLYWYRQTLGQGPEFLTYFQNEAQLEKSRLLSDRFSAERPKGSFSTLEIQRTEQGDSAMYLCASSNRNRQGTDTQYFGPGTRLTVL.

The rearrangement links TRBV15 to TRBJ1-4; TRBD1 agrees at 10 bases. Germline V CDR1 and CDR2: LNHNV, YYDKDF (reference sequence). With V trimmed by 5 bases and J by 13 bases, 10 bases remained unmatched. The CDR3 is made up of 14 amino acids. The CDR3 protein is CATSSRGDRGILFF. The DNA of the CDR3 is TGTGCCACCAGCTCCCGGGGGGACAGGGGTATACTGTTTTTT.

The chain has TRBV6-5 and TRBJ2-7, with D maybe TRBD2 (6 bases). In germline, CDR1 is MNHEY, CDR2 SVGAGI. V lost 2 bases to trimming and J lost 0 bases, with 11 bases between them. The CDR3 runs to 15 residues. The DNA of the CDR3 is TGTGCCAGCAGTTACGACGAGGGACTCTCCTACGAGCAGTACTTC. Translated: CASSYDEGLSYEQYF.